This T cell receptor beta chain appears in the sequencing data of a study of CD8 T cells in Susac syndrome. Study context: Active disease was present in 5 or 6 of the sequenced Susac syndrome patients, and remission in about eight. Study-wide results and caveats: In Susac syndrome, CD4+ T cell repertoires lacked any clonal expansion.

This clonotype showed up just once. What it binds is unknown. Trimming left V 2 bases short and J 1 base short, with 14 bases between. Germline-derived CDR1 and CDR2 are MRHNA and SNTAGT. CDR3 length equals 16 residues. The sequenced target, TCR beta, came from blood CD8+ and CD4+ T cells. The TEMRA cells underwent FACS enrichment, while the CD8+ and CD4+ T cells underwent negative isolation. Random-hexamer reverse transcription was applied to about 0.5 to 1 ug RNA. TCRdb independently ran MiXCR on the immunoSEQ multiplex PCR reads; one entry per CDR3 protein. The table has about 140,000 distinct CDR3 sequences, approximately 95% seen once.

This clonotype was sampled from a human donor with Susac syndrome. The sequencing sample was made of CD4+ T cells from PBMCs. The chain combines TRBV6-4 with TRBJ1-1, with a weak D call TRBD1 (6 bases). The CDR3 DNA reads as TGTGCCAGCAGTGACCACTTTGAGACAGGGAACACTGAAGCTTTCTTT. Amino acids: CASSDHFETGNTEAFF.